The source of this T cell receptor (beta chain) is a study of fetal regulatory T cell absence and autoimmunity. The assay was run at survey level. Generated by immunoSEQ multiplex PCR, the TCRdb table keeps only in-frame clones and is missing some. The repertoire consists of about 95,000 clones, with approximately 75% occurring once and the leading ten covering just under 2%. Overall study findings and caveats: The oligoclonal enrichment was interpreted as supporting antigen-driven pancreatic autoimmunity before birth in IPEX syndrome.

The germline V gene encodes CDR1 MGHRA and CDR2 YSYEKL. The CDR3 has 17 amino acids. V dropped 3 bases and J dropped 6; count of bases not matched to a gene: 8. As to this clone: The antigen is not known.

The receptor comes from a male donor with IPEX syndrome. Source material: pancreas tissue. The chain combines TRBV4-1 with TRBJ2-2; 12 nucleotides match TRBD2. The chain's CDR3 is CASSQAPLAGGSGELFF. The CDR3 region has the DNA TGCGCCAGCAGCCAGGCTCCACTAGCGGGGGGTTCCGGGGAGCTGTTTTTT.